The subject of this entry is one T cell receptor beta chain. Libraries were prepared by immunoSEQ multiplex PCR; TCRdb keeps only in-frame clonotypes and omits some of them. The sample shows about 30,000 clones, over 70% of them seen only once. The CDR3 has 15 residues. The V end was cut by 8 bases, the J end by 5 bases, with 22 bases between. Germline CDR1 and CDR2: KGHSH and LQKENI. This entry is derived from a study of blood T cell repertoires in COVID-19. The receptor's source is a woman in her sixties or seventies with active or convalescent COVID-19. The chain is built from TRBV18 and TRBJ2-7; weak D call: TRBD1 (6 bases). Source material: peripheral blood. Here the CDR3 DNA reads TGTGCCAGCCCCCCACCCCCCCCACAGGGCAACGAGCAGTACTTC. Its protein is CASPPPPPQGNEQYF. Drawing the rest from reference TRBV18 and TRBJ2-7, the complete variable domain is NAGVMQNPRHLVRRRGQEARLRCSPMKGHSHVYWYRQLPEEGLKFMVYLQKENIIDESGMPKERFSAEFPKEGPSILRIQQVVRGDSAAYFCASPPPPPQGNEQYFGPGTRLTVT.